This T cell receptor (beta chain) was retrieved from a study of beta chain features in type 1 diabetes. The study, taken as a whole, reports: Sequencing from cDNA could over-represent high-TCR-expressing cells.

Only a few counts were recorded for this clone. The antigen is not known. The CDR3 sequence is 13 residues long. Germline V gene lookup returns CDR1 SNHLY and CDR2 FYNNEI. V lost 9 bases, J lost 5 bases, and 7 bases stayed unmatched. Expressed TCRB transcripts were sequenced because the entire RNA isolate underwent reverse transcription. Read counts averaged about 3.57 million for samples of naive, central memory and regulatory T cells. Profiled with immunoSEQ multiplex PCR; TCRdb holds only in-frame clones, not every one. Found here are some 220,000 clones, roughly 11% of them singletons; the top ten hold roughly 1.4%.

The genes are TRBV2 and TRBJ2-1; TRBD1 matches 7 bases. Sequencing input: central memory CD4+ T cells from blood. The sequence came from a man between 18 and 29 years old in good health. The CDR3 DNA is TGTGCCAGAAGACAGGGAACTAACAATGAGCAGTTCTTC. It yields the protein CARRQGTNNEQFF. Full variable domain (missing parts from reference TRBV2 and TRBJ2-1): EPEVTQTPSHQVTQMGQEVILRCVPISNHLYFYWYRQILGQKVEFLVSFYNNEISEKSEIFDDQFSVERPDGSNFTLKIRSTKLEDSAMYFCARRQGTNNEQFFGPGTRLTVL.